This TCR beta chain was obtained from a study of blood T cells in healthy people across ages. The germline V gene has CDR1 SQVTM and CDR2 ANQGSEA. This CDR3 region has 13 residues. Through a sample-barcoded 5' primer and a J-beta primer mix, a second PCR was run for about 6 to 12 cycles. Tags on each cDNA molecule came from a template-switch adaptor with 12 random nucleotides. TCRdb independently ran MiXCR on the 5' RACE reads; one entry per CDR3 protein. The data contain almost 1 million distinct CDR3 sequences, roughly 51% of them singletons. Only a few counts were recorded for this clonotype. The chain employs TRBV29-1 and TRBJ2-7; the D is unclear. With the DNA end fitting TRBJ2-5 better, the J assignment may be wrong. The clonotype was recovered from a woman aged 60-75 years in good health. The sample was blood. The CDR3 is CSVEAWTRETQYF. The CDR3 DNA reads as TGCAGCGTTGAAGCTTGGACGCGGGAGACCCAGTACTTC.